Shown below are 5 T cell receptor beta chains from a single sample sequenced in a study of blood T cell repertoires in COVID-19 (TCRdb year 2020). Library preparation was by the immunoSEQ multiplex PCR assay. Not all clones reach the TCRdb copy of this immuneACCESS table, which keeps in-frame sequences only. Checked studies attribute under half of the gap to unresolved V genes and leave the rest unexplained. This sample is represented by under 300,000 clones; nearly 95% of them were singletons. The top ten clones comprise around 0.86% of the sample. Source material: peripheral blood. Every receptor here comes from a man aged 30-40 years with COVID-19, enrolled during active disease.

This chain links TRBV20-1 with TRBJ1-6; 7 nucleotides match TRBD1. This CDR3 is 13 amino acids long. V trimming: 3 bases; J trimming: 14 bases; junction bases outside the gene matches: 10. CDR1 is DFQATT, CDR2 SNEGSKA, per germline (reference sequence). CDR3 bases: TGCAGTGCTAGTGGGCAGGGGGAACTAGCCCTCCACTTT. Amino acid sequence: CSASGQGELALHF.

The J gene is TRBJ2-3, the V gene TRBV19; 13 positions match TRBD2. Trimming cost V 6 bases and J 6 bases; bases outside gene matches: 9. Germline V gene sequence: CDR1 LNHDA, CDR2 SQIVND (reference sequence). The CDR3 contains 16 residues. The DNA for the CDR3 is TGTGCCAGTAGGCGGACTAGCGGGGGTGTGTCGGATACGCAGTATTTT. It translates to CASRRTSGGVSDTQYF.

The chain has TRBV4-1 and TRBJ1-4; no clear D. This CDR3 spans 12 amino acids. V was trimmed by 1 base and J by 13 bases, leaving 10 bases between them. Germline V gene sequence: CDR1 MGHRA, CDR2 YSYEKL. This chain's CDR3 is CASSQAGSTLFF. CDR3 bases: TGCGCCAGCAGCCAAGCCGGTAGTACACTGTTTTTT.

This sequence joins TRBV15 and TRBJ2-1; 8 bases align to TRBD1. This CDR3 has 13 amino acids. V trimming: 5 bases; J trimming: 8 bases; junction bases outside the gene matches: 5. The germline V gene encodes CDR1 LNHNV and CDR2 YYDKDF (reference sequence). The CDR3 loop is CATSADRGDEQFF. CDR3 coding DNA: TGTGCCACCAGCGCCGACAGGGGCGATGAGCAGTTCTTC.

The chain employs TRBV6-1 and TRBJ1-3; 7 nucleotides line up with TRBD1. Trimming at V came to 2 bases and at J to 1 base, leaving 5 bases not matched to a gene. Germline loops: CDR1 MNHNS, CDR2 SASEGT. This CDR3 has 16 residues. The CDR3 DNA reads TGTGCCAGCAGTGAACCAGGGGGGTCGTCTGGAAACACCATATATTTT. It encodes CASSEPGGSSGNTIYF.